This TCR beta chain was captured in a study of CD8+ T cells in alopecia areata (dated by TCRdb to 2016 to 2019). In the study overall: The treated patients, all with moderate-to-severe alopecia areata, were enrolled in an open-label pilot trial of oral tofacitinib given at 5 to 10 mg twice daily. For the treated patients, the SALT score, which quantifies what percentage of scalp surface area is affected, served as the measure of disease severity. RNA was obtained with the PAXgene miRNA kit for fixed scalp, the miRNeasy kit for PBMCs, and the RNeasy kit for mouse skin. Scalp clonality was compared across normal scalp (n=4), patchy alopecia areata scalp (n=8), and alopecia totalis/universalis scalp (n=8). In both human patients and the C3H/HeJ mouse model, the study applied high-throughput TCRbeta sequencing to look at T cell clonal expansion in alopecia areata. Tofacitinib was administered for 6 to 18 months, and 6 months of follow-up off drug were then conducted to assess delayed response and recurrence. Scalp tissue and sorted CD4+ and CD8+ peripheral blood T cells from patchy and totalis/universalis alopecia areata patients and from healthy controls were covered by human TCRbeta sequencing. immunoSEQ multiplex PCR using 35 Vbeta forward primers and 13 Jbeta reverse primers was used to amplify TCRbeta CDR3 regions. Biopsies were taken from tofacitinib-treated patients at baseline and at 4 and 24 weeks of treatment, and a later scalp biopsy was taken in several of the tofacitinib-treated patients. The paper as a whole reports these results and caveats: During tofacitinib treatment, many expanded lesional clones remained in scalp and blood, and this persistence may partly explain relapse after treatment is stopped. The treated cohort was small, with a single nonresponder, so links between baseline CD8+ expansion and response need larger studies. With tofacitinib, both scalp clonality and the number of expanded CD8+ clones among the top 100 scalp clones went down significantly. Higher clonality and more expanded CD8+ clones were observed in lesional scalp than in normal scalp, particularly in alopecia totalis/universalis, a finding suggestive of antigenic drive. Unlike mouse skin, which is dominated by gammadelta T cells, normal human skin has resident alphabeta T cells that are also sequenced, and this complicates analysis of the scalp TCR repertoire. TCR sequences shared between patients were less clear than in mice, possibly partly because of HLA diversity in the patient population.

This clone occurred a few times. Which antigen it targets is not known. No base qualities exist here, and no much larger clone lies one base off it. The germline V gene gives CDR1 as SQVTM and CDR2 as ANQGSEA. Taken from cysteine to phenylalanine, the CDR3 has 15 residues. Only the CDR3 DNA stays, 45 bases, in frame from base 1. V is pared back by 5 bases and J by 0 bases, with 11 bases lying between the germline termini. Taken with the paper, the label for time point translates to: roughly 27 days on oral tofacitinib. The treatment or condition label of this sample denotes: oral pan-JAK inhibitor, 5-10 mg twice daily. Lesional scalp punch biopsies and peripheral blood were collected from alopecia areata patients. PBMCs were isolated by density centrifugation and stained for CD3, CD4 and CD8, after which CD4+ and CD8+ T cells were sorted on a FACSAria. The method was the immunoSEQ multiplex PCR assay. RNA was extracted from all samples and reverse transcribed into cDNA, which served as template for TCR sequencing. First-strand cDNA was synthesized using SuperScript III with a 2:1 mix of oligo-dT and random hexamers. A synthetic immune receptor repertoire was used to measure amplification bias, and any remaining bias was corrected computationally. The paper's data handling went like this. Raw reads were preprocessed to remove errors, and CDR3 was defined according to IMGT conventions as the region from the conserved cysteine to phenylalanine. Clonality was computed as 1 minus the Shannon entropy, with the entropy normalized by log2 of the number of productive unique TCRs. CD4 or CD8 identity of scalp clones was inferred by cross-referencing scalp TCRbeta sequences with sorted blood CD4 and CD8 repertoires. In TCRdb, the immuneACCESS table is reduced to in-frame sequences with V and J assigned. These tables do not hold every clone; where another copy was compared, an unresolved V gene accounts for under half, and the others remain unexplained. V, J and clone size are those of that table, while D and trimming were read from the DNA. Here the sample has some 130,000 clones; roughly 50% occur a single time. The ten largest make up approximately 16% of the sample.

The V and J genes are TRBV29-1 and TRBJ2-6, with no confident D gene call. The material was CD8+ T cells sorted from blood, obtained at week 4, from a patient treated with tofacitinib. The sequence was obtained from a human donor with alopecia areata. The sequenced DNA is TGCAGCGTTCTAGGCGGTGACTCTGGGGCCAACGTCCTGACTTTC. This gives the protein CSVLGGDSGANVLTF.